These T cell receptor beta chains were read from a single sample in a study of T cell repertoires in cytomegalovirus infection. TCRdb called the reads again in MiXCR, with one record for every CDR3 protein. The sample shows roughly 280,000 distinct CDR3 sequences, 20% to 25% of them seen only once. Antigens of these TCRs are unknown. The source was cultured PBMCs, collected from culture after CMV antigen stimulation. The receptors were sampled from a human donor in good health (CMV status not recorded). Some clones in this sample may be carry-over from other donors' samples. CDR3s include the opening cysteine and the closing phenylalanine or tryptophan. D genes are given only for firm matches. A clone size is listed for some rows: how often the clone was seen (once, few, many), or a class if it is expanded.

>TRBV28|few|TRBJ2-7|TRBD1
CASKVRLGQEVLSKSYEQYF
TGTGCCAGCAAAGTTCGTCTGGGACAGGAGGTTTTATCCAAGTCCTACGAGCAGTACTTC
>TRBV20-1|once|TRBJ2-5|TRBD2
CSARGDIRTSGGTQYF
TGCAGTGCTAGAGGTGACATTAGGACTAGCGGGGGAACCCAGTACTTC
>TRBV20-1|few|TRBJ2-5|TRBD2
CSAQKGLAGFTGAETQYF
TGCAGTGCTCAGAAGGGACTAGCGGGATTCACAGGCGCGGAGACCCAGTACTTC
>TRBV14|-|TRBJ2-5|TRBD2
CASSQDSWTSGRETQYF
TGTGCCAGCAGCCAAGATAGTTGGACTAGCGGGAGGGAGACCCAGTACTTC
>TRBV7-2|many|TRBJ2-7|TRBD2
CASSLFGGRTSGAYEQYF
TGTGCCAGCAGCTTATTTGGTGGACGGACTAGCGGGGCCTACGAGCAGTACTTC
>TRBV4-3|few|TRBJ2-1|-
CASSQGVGPSSYNEQFF
TGCGCCAGCAGCCAGGGGGTGGGGCCCAGCTCCTACAATGAGCAGTTCTTC
>TRBV4-1|few|TRBJ2-3|TRBD2
CASSFGGGDTQYF
TGCGCCAGCAGTTTCGGGGGGGGAGATACGCAGTATTTT
>TRBV7-2|many|TRBJ2-5|-
CASSPTLMLQETQYF
TGTGCCAGCAGCCCTACCCTCATGTTGCAAGAGACCCAGTACTTC
>TRBV2|-|TRBJ1-5|-
CASSERGRGRDQPQHF
TGTGCCAGCAGTGAACGCGGACGGGGACGAGATCAGCCCCAGCATTTT
>TRBV6-2/TRBV6-3|-|TRBJ2-3|-
CASTRGQTSTDTQYF
TGTGCCAGCACCCGAGGGCAAACTAGCACAGATACGCAGTATTTT
>TRBV7-9|few|TRBJ2-5|-
CASSRRAGQETQYF
TGTGCCAGCAGCCGGAGGGCGGGTCAAGAGACCCAGTACTTC
>TRBV4-1|-|TRBJ2-7|-
CASSQAGSDSYEQYF
TGCGCCAGCAGCCAAGCCGGGTCGGACTCCTACGAGCAGTACTTC
>TRBV7-2|-|TRBJ2-5|TRBD2
CASSRDYRQETQYF
TGTGCCAGCAGTAGGGACTACCGACAAGAGACCCAGTACTTC
>TRBV4-3|-|TRBJ2-1|TRBD2
CASSSGLAGGNNEQFF
TGCGCCAGCAGCTCCGGACTAGCGGGAGGTAACAATGAGCAGTTCTTC
>TRBV5-1|-|TRBJ2-2|TRBD2
CASSLVLADNTGELFF
TGCGCCAGCAGCTTGGTACTAGCGGATAACACCGGGGAGCTGTTTTTT
>TRBV24-1|few|TRBJ2-1|TRBD2
CATKGSSSGRTFNEQFF
TGTGCCACCAAGGGATCGTCTAGCGGGAGAACTTTTAATGAGCAGTTCTTC
>TRBV7-2|many|TRBJ1-3|TRBD1
CASSLDSGQGNTIYF
TGTGCCAGCAGCTTAGACTCCGGACAGGGGAACACCATATATTTT
>TRBV6-1|many|TRBJ2-3|-
CASDQSTDTQYF
TGTGCCAGCGACCAGAGCACAGATACGCAGTATTTT
>TRBV7-2|-|TRBJ1-2|-
CASSRQAIGGNNYGYTF
TGTGCCAGCAGCCGACAAGCTATTGGAGGGAACAACTATGGCTACACCTTC
>TRBV19|-|TRBJ2-5|-
CASRPGQGIEKTQYF
TGTGCCAGTCGACCGGGGCAGGGGATAGAAAAGACCCAGTACTTC
>TRBV7-8|many|TRBJ2-5|-
CASSLGWRATPNQETQYF
TGTGCCAGCAGCTTGGGTTGGCGTGCTACCCCCAACCAAGAGACCCAGTACTTC
>TRBV7-3|many|TRBJ2-3|-
CASSLNPDTDTQYF
TGTGCCAGCAGCTTAAACCCTGACACAGATACGCAGTATTTT
>TRBV6-2/TRBV6-3|few|TRBJ1-1|-
CASSYSPYGNTEAFF
TGTGCCAGCAGTTACTCTCCATATGGGAACACTGAAGCTTTCTTT
>TRBV7-6|few|TRBJ2-1|-
CASSLGSATYNEQFF
TGTGCCAGCAGCTTAGGGAGCGCCACCTACAATGAGCAGTTCTTC
>TRBV19|-|TRBJ1-5|TRBD1
CASSISGTGGRPQHF
TGTGCCAGTAGTATTAGTGGGACAGGGGGCCGGCCCCAGCATTTT
>TRBV7-2|many|TRBJ1-2|-
CASSADLGRTSPGYTF
TGTGCCAGCAGCGCGGATTTGGGACGGACATCCCCTGGCTACACCTTC
>TRBV19|-|TRBJ2-2|TRBD2
CASKGLAANTGELFF
TGTGCCAGTAAGGGACTAGCGGCGAACACCGGGGAGCTGTTTTTT
>TRBV12-3/TRBV12-4|-|TRBJ1-2|TRBD1
CASSRDSRSYTF
TGTGCCAGCAGTCGGGACAGCCGGAGCTACACCTTC
>TRBV7-8|many|TRBJ2-5|-
CASSLVRARRQETQYF
TGTGCCAGCAGCTTAGTCCGGGCTAGAAGACAAGAGACCCAGTACTTC
>TRBV25-1|few|TRBJ1-5|-
CASRGDWNQPQHF
TGTGCCAGCAGGGGAGACTGGAATCAGCCCCAGCATTTT
>TRBV7-9|-|TRBJ2-5|TRBD2
CASSILAGGQETQYF
TGTGCCAGCAGCATACTAGCGGGAGGACAAGAGACCCAGTACTTC
>TRBV20-1|few|TRBJ2-4|-
CSATPGPNIQYF
TGCAGTGCCACACCCGGTCCAAACATTCAGTACTTC
>TRBV7-2|many|TRBJ1-4|-
CASSLGLFSTNEKLFF
TGTGCCAGCAGCTTAGGGCTGTTCTCAACTAATGAAAAACTGTTTTTT
>TRBV7-2|many|TRBJ1-1|TRBD1
CASSPGTGRGNTEAFF
TGTGCCAGCAGCCCCGGGACAGGGCGGGGGAACACTGAAGCTTTCTTT
>TRBV7-8|many|TRBJ2-2|TRBD2
CASSILGPGGNTGELFF
TGTGCCAGCAGCATCTTGGGTCCGGGAGGGAACACCGGGGAGCTGTTTTTT
>TRBV28|-|TRBJ2-1|-
CASSDRGKWVSYNEQFF
TGTGCCAGCAGCGATAGGGGGAAATGGGTCTCCTACAATGAGCAGTTCTTC